The 25 T cell receptor beta chains in this list originate from one sample, sequenced in a study of blood T cell repertoires in COVID-19. Sequencing was performed with immunoSEQ multiplex PCR; in TCRdb, only in-frame clones are kept and a portion is missing. The sample carries around 180,000 clones, about nine tenths recorded once. The source material was peripheral blood. The source of these receptors is a man aged 65 to 85 with active or convalescent COVID-19.

The rearrangement uses TRBV15 and TRBJ2-5; 10 nucleotides agree with TRBD2. J gave up 3 bases and V 5 bases, and 3 bases lay outside the gene matches. Looked up from germline, CDR1 is LNHNV and CDR2 is YYDKDF (reference sequence). The CDR3 is 14 residues long. The CDR3 region has the DNA TGTGCCACCAGCGCCGGACTAGCGGAAGAGACCCAGTACTTC. Protein: CATSAGLAEETQYF.

CDR3 nucleotides: TGCGCCAGCAGCCAAGATCCCAGGCTTAGAGAAAAACTGTTTTTT. This translates into CASSQDPRLREKLFF. This rearrangement joins TRBV4-3 to TRBJ1-4; D gene ambiguous. In germline, CDR1 is LGHNA, CDR2 YSLEER. Trimming took 0 bases from V and 8 from J, leaving 13 bases between them. The CDR3 extends over 15 amino acids.

The V gene is TRBV4-1, the J gene TRBJ2-7, with TRBD1 identical over 7 bases. Trimming removed 1 base from V and 2 bases from J; junction bases left unmatched: 2. The CDR3 is 14 amino acids. The germline CDR1 and CDR2 sequences are MGHRA and YSYEKL. For the CDR3, the DNA is TGCGCCAGCAGCCAAGTGACAGGGCCCTACGAGCAGTACTTC. Translation gives CASSQVTGPYEQYF.

The CDR3 sequence: CASSLRGGEQFF. CDR3 nucleotides: TGTGCCAGCAGCTTGAGGGGCGGTGAGCAGTTCTTC. The genes are TRBV5-4 and TRBJ2-1, with D perhaps TRBD1 (5 bases). The germline V gene has CDR1 SGHNT and CDR2 YYREEE (reference sequence). The V gene lost 1 base and the J gene lost 9 bases, with 8 bases spanning the gap. The CDR3 extends over 12 amino acids.

As to this clone: At the DNA level, this CDR3 is encoded by other sequences in the same sample as well. This chain connects TRBV27 to TRBJ2-2; tentative D call: TRBD1 (6 bases). Germline CDR1 MNHEY, CDR2 SMNVEV (reference sequence). V lost 8 bases and J lost 2, with 12 bases in between. The CDR3 has 14 residues. In DNA form, the CDR3 reads TGTGCCAGCCTCTCCGGGACAAACACCGGGGAGCTGTTTTTT. Its protein is CASLSGTNTGELFF.

This clone appeared a single time. J is TRBJ1-4 and V is TRBV5-3; TRBD1 matches at 8 bases. TRBV5-3 is an ORF for which the function is uncertain. The ends lost 7 bases at V and 7 bases at J; junction bases unmatched: 6. There are 13 residues in the CDR3. The CDR3 loop is CARPDRGTEKLFF. CDR3 in DNA: TGTGCCAGACCAGACAGGGGCACTGAAAAACTGTTTTTT.

This chain uses TRBV20-1 with TRBJ2-1; no clear D. The length of the CDR3 is 11 residues. Germline V lookup: CDR1 DFQATT, CDR2 SNEGSKA (reference sequence). Trimming removed 5 bases from V and 5 bases from J, with 7 bases in between. The CDR3: CSASTHNEQFF. The CDR3 DNA is TGCAGTGCTTCGACTCACAATGAGCAGTTCTTC.

This chain connects TRBV3-1 (or the pseudogene TRBV3-2) to TRBJ2-7; D perhaps matches TRBD1 (6 bases). The germline V and J ends were trimmed by 4 bases and 0 bases, with 16 bases remaining between them. This CDR3 contains 16 residues. The germline V gene has CDR1 LGHDT and CDR2 YNNKEL (reference sequence). CDR3 coding DNA: TGTGCCAGCAGCCCACCGGGTAGGGGGATCTCCTACGAGCAGTACTTC. Translated: CASSPPGRGISYEQYF.

The chain combines TRBV11-2 with TRBJ2-5, with 8 bases lining up with TRBD2. V gave up 8 bases and J gave up 2 bases; unmatched junction bases: 4. In germline, CDR1 is SGHAT, CDR2 FQNNGV. This CDR3 contains 13 residues. The CDR3 DNA reads as TGTGCCAGCGAGCGGGGGAGGCAAGAGACCCAGTACTTC. Translation gives CASERGRQETQYF.

The CDR3 DNA reads TGCGCCAGCAGCCAGAAGACGGGTCGGGTCACTGAAGCTTTCTTT. Translating it yields CASSQKTGRVTEAFF. This rearrangement joins TRBV4-3 to TRBJ1-1; D is uncertain. V was cut by 3 bases and J by 4 bases, with 15 bases left in between. The CDR3 extends over 15 amino acids. Germline V gene lookup returns CDR1 LGHNA and CDR2 YSLEER.

The genes are TRBV29-1 and TRBJ1-1; 8 bases fit TRBD1. The CDR3 length is 14 residues. With 3 bases clipped from V and 6 bases from J, the junction kept 9 bases outside the gene matches. Germline CDR1 is SQVTM and CDR2 is ANQGSEA. The chain's CDR3 is CSVDGQGAVAEAFF. The CDR3 DNA reads as TGCAGCGTTGATGGGCAGGGGGCGGTAGCTGAAGCTTTCTTT.

As to this clone: Other DNA sequences in this sample translate to the same CDR3. The chain links TRBV3-1 (or the pseudogene TRBV3-2) to TRBJ2-7; D is unresolved. Trimming took off 2 bases at V and 2 bases at J, with 4 bases between the two ends. CDR1 is LGHDT, CDR2 YNNKEL, per germline (reference sequence). CDR3 length equals 12 residues. The CDR3 DNA reads TGTGCCAGCAGCCAATCAGCCTACGAGCAGTACTTC. This codes for CASSQSAYEQYF.

This clone was picked up one time. The rearrangement joins TRBV5-1 to TRBJ1-4; the D is unclear. CDR3 length: 15 residues. Germline V gene sequence: CDR1 SGHRS, CDR2 YFSETQ. Trimming removed 0 bases from V and 4 bases from J, with 10 bases in between. DNA of the CDR3: TGCGCCAGCAGCTTGGCCTCGGCGGATAATGAAAAACTGTTTTTT. Protein: CASSLASADNEKLFF. The variable domain in full, completed from reference TRBV5-1 and TRBJ1-4, reads KAGVTQTPRYLIKTRGQQVTLSCSPISGHRSVSWYQQTPGQGLQFLFEYFSETQRNKGNFPGRFSGRQFSNSRSEMNVSTLELGDSALYLCASSLASADNEKLFFGSGTQLSVL.

The chain recombines TRBV28 with TRBJ1-4; D call uncertain. The CDR3 contains 16 residues. In germline, CDR1 is MDHEN, CDR2 SYDVKM. V was shortened by 3 bases and J by 3 bases, with 14 bases between the two germline ends. Here the CDR3 DNA reads TGTGCCAGCAGTTTGGATCCGGGAAGACCTAATGAAAAACTGTTTTTT. Residues: CASSLDPGRPNEKLFF.

This clone has a single count. The rearrangement uses TRBV15 and TRBJ2-7, with 8 bases that match TRBD2. The CDR3 spans 14 residues. Germline values: CDR1 LNHNV, CDR2 YYDKDF (reference sequence). Trimming took 5 bases from V and 3 from J; bases not matched to a gene: 6. In DNA form, the CDR3 reads TGTGCCACCAGCCGGGGGGGACCGATCTACGAGCAGTACTTC. Its protein product is CATSRGGPIYEQYF. Full variable domain (remainder filled in from reference TRBV15 and TRBJ2-7): DAMVIQNPRYQVTQFGKPVTLSCSQTLNHNVMYWYQQKSSQAPKLLFHYYDKDFNNEADTPDNFQSRRPNTSFCFLDIRSPGLGDTAMYLCATSRGGPIYEQYFGPGTRLTVT.

CDR3 in DNA: TGTGCCAGCAGACTCGGGGGGAACACCGGGGAGCTGTTTTTT. This gives the protein CASRLGGNTGELFF. The V call is TRBV6-5, the J call TRBJ2-2; weak D call: TRBD2 (6 bases). The CDR3 has 14 residues. Germline V gene sequence: CDR1 MNHEY, CDR2 SVGAGI. V was pared by 6 bases and J by 1 base, with 9 bases between.

The CDR3 reads CASSVLDSSGNTIYF. CDR3 sequence (DNA): TGTGCCAGCAGTGTGCTGGACAGCTCTGGAAACACCATATATTTT. V usage is TRBV2 and J usage is TRBJ1-3, with D tentatively TRBD1 (6 bases). Trimming stripped 4 bases from V and 0 bases from J, with 10 bases between. CDR1 and CDR2 (germline): SNHLY, FYNNEI. This CDR3 has 15 residues.

The chain recombines TRBV27 with TRBJ1-2; D possibly corresponds to TRBD1 (6 bases). Germline CDR1 MNHEY, CDR2 SMNVEV (reference sequence). This CDR3 is 14 amino acids long. With 2 bases removed from V and 6 bases from J, the gap between germline ends came to 13 bases. CDR3 DNA: TGTGCCAGCAGTTTACAGGGGACGGGCCATGGCTACACCTTC. Translation gives CASSLQGTGHGYTF.

This clone was observed a few times. This sequence joins TRBV11-3 and TRBJ2-1; 11 nucleotides match TRBD2. The germline V gene has CDR1 SGHNT and CDR2 YENEEA. The CDR3 is made up of 15 amino acids. Trimming cost V 5 bases and J 8 bases; bases outside gene matches: 8. The CDR3, as DNA: TGTGCCAGCAGCCTTAGCGGGAGGGCCGTCGATGAGCAGTTCTTC. It yields the protein CASSLSGRAVDEQFF.

CDR3: CASTRGQGPYEQYF. As DNA, the CDR3 is TGTGCCAGCACAAGAGGACAGGGGCCTTACGAGCAGTACTTC. The chain uses TRBV6-6 and TRBJ2-7; 9 bases agree with TRBD1. CDR3 length: 14 residues. Looked up from germline, CDR1 is MNHNY and CDR2 is SVGAGI (reference sequence). The ends lost 7 bases at V and 4 bases at J; junction bases unmatched: 8.

J is TRBJ1-3 and V is TRBV9; 8 nucleotides match TRBD1. There are 15 residues in the CDR3. The junction had 8 bases not matched to a gene; V was cut back by 2 bases and J by 7 bases. Germline lookup yields CDR1 SGDLS and CDR2 YYNGEE. The CDR3 region has the DNA TGTGCCAGCAGCGTGGGGACAGGCAAGGGGAACACCATATATTTT. This sequence encodes CASSVGTGKGNTIYF.

J is TRBJ2-3 and V is TRBV6-2 or TRBV6-3; 8 positions match TRBD2. Germline V lookup: CDR1 MNHEY, CDR2 SVGEGT. This CDR3 region has 15 residues. V trimming: 2 bases; J trimming: 8 bases; junction bases outside the gene matches: 9. The CDR3 nucleotides are TGTGCCAGCAGTTACCGGGGCGGGGGGAGTGGTACGCAGTATTTT. It codes for CASSYRGGGSGTQYF.

The rearrangement uses TRBV2 and TRBJ1-1; 9 positions agree with TRBD1. Looked up from germline, CDR1 is SNHLY and CDR2 is FYNNEI. The trim removed 5 bases at V and 4 bases at J, leaving 5 bases unmatched. This CDR3 comprises 14 residues. The CDR3 region is CASSLTGGGTEAFF. In DNA form, the CDR3 reads TGTGCCAGCAGTTTGACAGGGGGTGGCACTGAAGCTTTCTTT.

The chain has TRBV28 and TRBJ1-2; 7 bases align to TRBD1. The V segment lost 6 bases and the J segment 2 bases; nucleotides outside the gene matches: 15. The CDR3 has 17 residues. Per the germline V gene, CDR1 is MDHEN and CDR2 is SYDVKM. The CDR3 region is CASRQTGVSQLNYGYTF. The CDR3 DNA sequence: TGTGCCAGCAGACAAACAGGGGTTAGCCAACTAAACTATGGCTACACCTTC.

This clone was observed a handful of times. This chain links TRBV30 with TRBJ1-2, with TRBD1 matching over 7 bases. With 1 base clipped from V and 2 bases from J, the junction kept 7 bases outside the gene matches. This CDR3 has 15 amino acids. CDR1 and CDR2 (germline): GTSNPN, SVGIG (reference sequence). The CDR3 reads CAWSDRGPGNYGYTF. In nucleotides, the CDR3 is TGTGCCTGGAGTGACAGGGGCCCCGGCAACTATGGCTACACCTTC. Drawing the rest from reference TRBV30 and TRBJ1-2, the complete variable domain is SQTIHQWPATLVQPVGSPLSLECTVEGTSNPNLYWYRQAAGRGLQLLFYSVGIGQISSEVPQNLSASRPQDRQFILSSKKLLLSDSGFYLCAWSDRGPGNYGYTFGSGTRLTVV.